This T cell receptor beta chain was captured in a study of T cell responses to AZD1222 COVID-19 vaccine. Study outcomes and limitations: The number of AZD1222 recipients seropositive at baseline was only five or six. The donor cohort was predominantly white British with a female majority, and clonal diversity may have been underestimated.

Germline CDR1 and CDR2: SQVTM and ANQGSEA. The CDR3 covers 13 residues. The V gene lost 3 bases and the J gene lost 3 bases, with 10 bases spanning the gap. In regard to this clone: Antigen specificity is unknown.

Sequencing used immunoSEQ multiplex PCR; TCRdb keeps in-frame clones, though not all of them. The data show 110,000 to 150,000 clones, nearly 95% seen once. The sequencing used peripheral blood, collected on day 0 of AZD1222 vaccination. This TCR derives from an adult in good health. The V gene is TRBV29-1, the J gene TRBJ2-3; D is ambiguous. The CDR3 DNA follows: TGCAGCGTTGAGGGTAGGAGTACAGATACGCAGTATTTT. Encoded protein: CSVEGRSTDTQYF.